This T cell receptor (beta chain) was obtained from a study of blood T cell repertoires in COVID-19. Study context: Collection of acute and convalescent COVID-19 samples took place in the United States, Italy and Spain. T cells, B-cell-depleted T cells, or PBMCs provided the cDNA or gDNA that served as material.

V lost 6 bases and J 0 bases, leaving 11 bases between the germline ends. Germline-derived CDR1 and CDR2 are MNHEY and SVGAGI. CDR3 length: 14 residues. The data were produced by immunoSEQ multiplex PCR, yet TCRdb's version contains in-frame clones alone and is incomplete. The data show 140,000 or so clones, with about 85% seen just once and 6.2% held by the top ten. Sample: PBMCs or T cells enriched from blood (not recorded which). This TCR was recovered from a woman aged 40 to 50 who had recovered from COVID-19. V is TRBV6-5 and J is TRBJ1-2, with unresolved D. CDR3 nucleotides: TGTGCCAGCAGATCGACCGGAGCTAACTATGGCTACACCTTC. Its protein product is CASRSTGANYGYTF.